The clone carrying this TCR beta chain came up once. Its antigen is undetermined. These data belong to a study of T cells in narcolepsy. Study summary: Enrolled donors included narcolepsy type 1 or type 2 patients and healthy controls.

Study-wide findings and caveats: Healthy controls reportedly lacked the autoreactive clonotypes serially found in patients' blood.

The CDR3 covers 14 residues. Germline lookup yields CDR1 SGHDT and CDR2 YYEEEE. V dropped 1 base and J dropped 11 bases, with 18 bases sitting between them. Method: immunoSEQ multiplex PCR; TCRdb's copy keeps in-frame clones and lacks some. The table records some 30,000 clones, 65% to 85% of them present only once. The J gene is TRBJ1-1, the V gene TRBV5-6; D unresolved. The sequenced material came from memory (CD45RA-) CD4+ T cells from blood. The receptor comes from a human donor in good health. The CDR3 reads CASSLLGPDPSAFF. The CDR3, as DNA: TGTGCCAGCAGCTTGTTGGGCCCCGACCCCAGCGCTTTCTTT.